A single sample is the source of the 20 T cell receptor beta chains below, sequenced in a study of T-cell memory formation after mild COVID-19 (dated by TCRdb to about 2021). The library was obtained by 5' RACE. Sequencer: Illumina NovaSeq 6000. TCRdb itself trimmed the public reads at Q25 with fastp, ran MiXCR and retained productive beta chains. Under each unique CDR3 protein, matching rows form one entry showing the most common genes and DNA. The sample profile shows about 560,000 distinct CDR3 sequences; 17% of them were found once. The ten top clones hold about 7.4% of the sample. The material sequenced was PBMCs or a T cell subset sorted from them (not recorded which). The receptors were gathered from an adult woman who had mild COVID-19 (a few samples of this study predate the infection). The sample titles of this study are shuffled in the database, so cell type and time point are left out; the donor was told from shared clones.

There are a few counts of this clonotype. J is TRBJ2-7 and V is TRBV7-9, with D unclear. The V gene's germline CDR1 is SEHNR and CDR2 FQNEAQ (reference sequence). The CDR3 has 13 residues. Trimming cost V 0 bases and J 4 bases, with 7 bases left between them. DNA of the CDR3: TGTGCCAGCAGCTTAGCGTCCCAATACGAGCAGTACTTC. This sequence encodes CASSLASQYEQYF.

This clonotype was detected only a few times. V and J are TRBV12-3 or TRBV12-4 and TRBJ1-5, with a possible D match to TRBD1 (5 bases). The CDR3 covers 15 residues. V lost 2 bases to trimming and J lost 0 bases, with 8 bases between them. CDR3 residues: CASSLQGASNQPQHF. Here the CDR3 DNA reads TGTGCCAGCAGTTTACAGGGTGCTAGCAATCAGCCCCAGCATTTT.

CDR3 protein: CSARVVAQWGVQETQYF. CDR3 DNA sequence: TGCAGTGCTAGAGTTGTGGCCCAATGGGGGGTACAAGAGACCCAGTACTTC. The chain links TRBV20-1 to TRBJ2-5, with a tentative D call TRBD2 (6 bases). Per the germline V gene, CDR1 is DFQATT and CDR2 is SNEGSKA (reference sequence). V lost 1 base, J lost 2 bases, and 20 bases lay in between. CDR3 length equals 17 residues.

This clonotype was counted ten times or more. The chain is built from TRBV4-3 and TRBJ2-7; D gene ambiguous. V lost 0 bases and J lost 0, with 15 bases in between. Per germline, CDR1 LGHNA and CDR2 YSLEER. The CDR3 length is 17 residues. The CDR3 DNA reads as TGCGCCAGCAGCCAAGATCTGTCAGCGTTAAGCTCCTACGAGCAGTACTTC. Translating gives CASSQDLSALSSYEQYF.

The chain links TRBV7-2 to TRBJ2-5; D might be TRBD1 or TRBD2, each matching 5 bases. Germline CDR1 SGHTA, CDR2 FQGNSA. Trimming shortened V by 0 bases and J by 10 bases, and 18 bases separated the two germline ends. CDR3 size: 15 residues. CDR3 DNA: TGTGCCAGCAGCTTAGCAGGATGGGGCGAAGAGGGCCAGTACTTC. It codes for CASSLAGWGEEGQYF.

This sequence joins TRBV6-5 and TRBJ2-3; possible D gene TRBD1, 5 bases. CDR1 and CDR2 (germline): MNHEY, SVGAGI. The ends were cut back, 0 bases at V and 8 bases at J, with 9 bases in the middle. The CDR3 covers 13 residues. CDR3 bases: TGTGCCAGCAGTTACTCCACAGGCGGTACGCAGTATTTT. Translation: CASSYSTGGTQYF.

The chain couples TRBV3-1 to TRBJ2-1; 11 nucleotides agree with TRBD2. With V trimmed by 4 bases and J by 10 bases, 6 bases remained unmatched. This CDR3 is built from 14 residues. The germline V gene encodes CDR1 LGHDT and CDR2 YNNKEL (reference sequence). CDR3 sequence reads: CASSLTSGIPEQFF. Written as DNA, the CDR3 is TGTGCCAGCAGCCTGACTAGCGGGATACCGGAGCAGTTCTTC.

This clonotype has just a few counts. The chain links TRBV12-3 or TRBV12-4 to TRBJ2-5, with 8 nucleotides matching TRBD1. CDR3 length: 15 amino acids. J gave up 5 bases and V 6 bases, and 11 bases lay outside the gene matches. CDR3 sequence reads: CASRERTGTEETQYF. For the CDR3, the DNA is TGTGCCAGCAGAGAGAGGACAGGGACGGAGGAGACCCAGTACTTC.

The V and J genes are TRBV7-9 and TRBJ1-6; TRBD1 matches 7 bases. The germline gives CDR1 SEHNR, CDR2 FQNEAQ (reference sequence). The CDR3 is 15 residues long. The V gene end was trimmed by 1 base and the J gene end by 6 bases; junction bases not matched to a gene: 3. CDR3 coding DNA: TGTGCCAGCAGCTTAGAGGGGGACAGTAATTCACCCCTCCACTTT. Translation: CASSLEGDSNSPLHF.

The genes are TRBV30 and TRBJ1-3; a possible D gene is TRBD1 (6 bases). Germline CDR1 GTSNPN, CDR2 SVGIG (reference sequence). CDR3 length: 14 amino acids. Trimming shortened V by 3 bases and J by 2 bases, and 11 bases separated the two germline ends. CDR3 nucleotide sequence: TGTGCCTGGAGGCCGGGGGCAGCTGGAAACACCATATATTTT. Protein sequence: CAWRPGAAGNTIYF. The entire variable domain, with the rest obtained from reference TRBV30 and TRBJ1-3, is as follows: SQTIHQWPATLVQPVGSPLSLECTVEGTSNPNLYWYRQAAGRGLQLLFYSVGIGQISSEVPQNLSASRPQDRQFILSSKKLLLSDSGFYLCAWRPGAAGNTIYFGEGSWLTVV.

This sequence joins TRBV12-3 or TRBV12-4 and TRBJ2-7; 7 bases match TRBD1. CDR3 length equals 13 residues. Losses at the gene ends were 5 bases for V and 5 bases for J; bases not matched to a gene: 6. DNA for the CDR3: TGTGCCAGCAGTATGACAGGGTCGCACGAGCAGTACTTC. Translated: CASSMTGSHEQYF.

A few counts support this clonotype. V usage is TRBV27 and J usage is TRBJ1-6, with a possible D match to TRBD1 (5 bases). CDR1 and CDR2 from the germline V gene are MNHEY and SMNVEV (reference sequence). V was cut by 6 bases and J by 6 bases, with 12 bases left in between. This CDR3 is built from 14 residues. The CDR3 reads CASSQIGANSPLHF. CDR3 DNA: TGTGCCAGCAGCCAAATTGGGGCTAATTCACCCCTCCACTTT.

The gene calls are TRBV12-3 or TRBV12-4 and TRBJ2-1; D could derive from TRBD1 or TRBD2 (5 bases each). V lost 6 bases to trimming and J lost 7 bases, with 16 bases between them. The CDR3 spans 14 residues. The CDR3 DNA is TGTGCCAGCAGCCGACGGGACCCTGGGAATGAGCAGTTCTTC. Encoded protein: CASSRRDPGNEQFF.

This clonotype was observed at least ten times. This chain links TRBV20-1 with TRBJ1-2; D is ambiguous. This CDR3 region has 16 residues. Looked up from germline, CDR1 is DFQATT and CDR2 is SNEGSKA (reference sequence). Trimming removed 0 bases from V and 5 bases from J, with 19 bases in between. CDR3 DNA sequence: TGCAGTGCTAGAGATTGGAAAAAGTTGTTGGAGTATGGCTACACCTTC. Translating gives CSARDWKKLLEYGYTF.

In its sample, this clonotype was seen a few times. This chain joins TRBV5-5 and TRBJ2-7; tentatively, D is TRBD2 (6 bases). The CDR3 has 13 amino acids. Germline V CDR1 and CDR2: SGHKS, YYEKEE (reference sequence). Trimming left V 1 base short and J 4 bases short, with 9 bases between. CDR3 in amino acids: CASSLSSGYEQYF. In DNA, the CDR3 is TGTGCCAGCAGCTTGAGTAGCGGTTACGAGCAGTACTTC. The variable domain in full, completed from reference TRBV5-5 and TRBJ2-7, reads DAGVTQSPTHLIKTRGQQVTLRCSPISGHKSVSWYQQVLGQGPQFIFQYYEKEERGRGNFPDRFSARQFPNYSSELNVNALLLGDSALYLCASSLSSGYEQYFGPGTRLTVT.

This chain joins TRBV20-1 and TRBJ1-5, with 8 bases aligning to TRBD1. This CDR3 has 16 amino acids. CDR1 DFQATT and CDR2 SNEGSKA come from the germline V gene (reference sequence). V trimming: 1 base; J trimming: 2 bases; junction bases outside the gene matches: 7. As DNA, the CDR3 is TGCAGTGCTAGAGCAGGGGGGACAGGCGGCAATCAGCCCCAGCATTTT. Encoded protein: CSARAGGTGGNQPQHF.

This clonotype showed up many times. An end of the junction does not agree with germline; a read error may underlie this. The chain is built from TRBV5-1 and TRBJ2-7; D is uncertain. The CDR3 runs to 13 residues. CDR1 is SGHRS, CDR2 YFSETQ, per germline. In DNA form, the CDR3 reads TGTGCCAGCAGTTCGGAGAGCTCCTACGAGCAGTACTTC. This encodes CASSSESSYEQYF.

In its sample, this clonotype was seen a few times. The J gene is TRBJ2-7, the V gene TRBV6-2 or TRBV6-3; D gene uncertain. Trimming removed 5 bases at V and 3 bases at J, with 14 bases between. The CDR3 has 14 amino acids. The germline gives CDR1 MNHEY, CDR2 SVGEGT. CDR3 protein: CASSHPRNRYEQYF. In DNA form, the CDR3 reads TGTGCCAGCAGTCACCCCAGAAACCGCTACGAGCAGTACTTC.

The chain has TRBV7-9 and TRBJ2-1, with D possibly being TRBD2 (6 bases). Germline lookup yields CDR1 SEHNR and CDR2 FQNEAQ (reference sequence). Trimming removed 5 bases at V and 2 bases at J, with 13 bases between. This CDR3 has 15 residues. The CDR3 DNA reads TGTGCCAGCAGCAGTTTGGGGGAGGCCTACAATGAGCAGTTCTTC. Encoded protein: CASSSLGEAYNEQFF.

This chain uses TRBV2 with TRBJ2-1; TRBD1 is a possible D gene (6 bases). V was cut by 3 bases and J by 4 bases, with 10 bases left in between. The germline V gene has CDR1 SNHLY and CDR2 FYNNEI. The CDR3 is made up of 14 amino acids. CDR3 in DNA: TGTGCCAGCAGTGAGGTGGACAGTTACAATGAGCAGTTCTTC. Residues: CASSEVDSYNEQFF.